The subject of this entry is one TCR beta chain. The data stem from a study of blood T cell repertoires in COVID-19. Overall study: Some COVID-19 samples were acute and others convalescent; all came from the United States, Italy and Spain. From T cells, B-cell-depleted T cells, or PBMCs came the material, which was cDNA or gDNA.

The V gene lost 2 bases and the J gene lost 6 bases, with 16 bases spanning the gap. The length of the CDR3 is 16 residues. From germline, CDR1 is MNHEY and CDR2 SVGEGT. Authors' methods: The assay estimated nucleated cells by amplifying reference gene primers. Data came from immunoSEQ multiplex PCR; TCRdb stores just in-frame clones and leaves some out. The D gene and trimming were derived from the DNA, and the V and J assignments and clone size from that table. Of roughly 87,000 clones listed, 80% to 90% are singletons. The sequencing sample was made of peripheral blood. The TCR originated in a woman aged 80 or over with active COVID-19. This chain joins TRBV6-2 or TRBV6-3 and TRBJ2-2; possible D gene TRBD2, 6 bases. This CDR3 is CASSYRPSARAGELFF. For the CDR3, the DNA is TGTGCCAGCAGTTACCGGCCTAGCGCCCGCGCCGGGGAGCTGTTTTTT.